One sample yielded the 21 T cell receptor beta chains listed below, sequenced in a study of Graves' ophthalmopathy and Graves' hyperthyroidism. Amplification of TCR beta CDR3 regions used RNA transcripts. RT-PCR was first run with HTBI primers, then multiplex PCR in a second round. TCRdb redid the calling of the multiplex PCR reads with MiXCR, one entry per CDR3 protein. The table lists about 400,000 distinct CDR3 sequences, 15% of them singletons, with roughly 7% in the top ten. Specimen: peripheral blood. The receptors originated from a young woman with stable Graves' hyperthyroidism.

This chain joins TRBV12-3 or TRBV12-4 and TRBJ1-6; TRBD1 aligns across 7 bases. The CDR3 is 14 amino acids. V lost 3 bases to trimming and J lost 8 bases; unmatched junction nucleotides: 4. The CDR3 is CASSFDRVDSPLHF. In DNA form, the CDR3 reads TGTGCCAGCAGTTTCGACAGGGTTGATTCACCCCTCCACTTT.

This clonotype occurred many times. This rearrangement joins TRBV12-3 or TRBV12-4 to TRBJ2-7; 9 positions agree with TRBD1. The CDR3 sequence is 16 residues long. V dropped 6 bases and J dropped 0; count of bases not matched to a gene: 9. CDR3 residues: CASRGTGGPFSYEQYF. Written as DNA, the CDR3 is TGTGCCAGCAGGGGTACAGGGGGCCCTTTCTCCTACGAGCAGTACTTC.

This clonotype was detected ten times or more. The CDR3, as DNA: TGCGCCAGCAGCTTGAGGCCTAACGAGAACACCGGGGAGCTGTTTTTT. This encodes CASSLRPNENTGELFF. The chain joins TRBV5-1 to TRBJ2-2; D not resolved. Germline CDR1 and CDR2: SGHRS and YFSETQ. The length of the CDR3 is 16 residues. Trimming left V 1 base short and J 1 base short, with 11 bases between.

This clonotype was counted at least ten times. The junction does not match germline at one end; this may be a read error. The chain employs TRBV7-7 and TRBJ2-5; TRBD2 might be the D (6 bases). The CDR3 length is 13 residues. Germline V lookup: CDR1 SSHAT, CDR2 FNYEAQ (reference sequence). The CDR3 region has the DNA TGTGCTAGCAGCTTAGCGGCCGTAGAGACCCAGTACTTC. This encodes CASSLAAVETQYF.

This clonotype has at least ten counts. The chain is built from TRBV29-1 and TRBJ1-3; no firm D call. Trimming removed 3 bases at V and 4 bases at J, with 10 bases between. The V gene's germline CDR1 is SQVTM and CDR2 ANQGSEA. There are 13 residues in the CDR3. The CDR3 reads CSVEKRLGNTIYF. CDR3 coding DNA: TGCAGCGTTGAGAAGAGGCTGGGAAACACCATATATTTT.

The rearrangement uses TRBV7-8 and TRBJ1-3; 7 nucleotides match TRBD1. This CDR3 has 16 residues. Germline V gives CDR1 SGHVS, CDR2 FQNEAQ. The junction had 7 bases not matched to a gene; V was cut back by 5 bases and J by 0 bases. The CDR3 nucleotides are TGTGCCAGCAGCAACCCCGGGACAGTCTCTGGAAACACCATATATTTT. Protein sequence: CASSNPGTVSGNTIYF.

The chain carries TRBV3-1 and TRBJ2-7, with D tentatively TRBD2 (5 bases). The CDR3 length is 16 residues. Between the trimmed V and J ends, which lost 0 bases and 0 bases, there was a span of 12 bases. Germline V gene sequence: CDR1 LGHDT, CDR2 YNNKEL (reference sequence). The CDR3 is CASSQDAGPSSYEQYF. Here the CDR3 DNA reads TGTGCCAGCAGCCAAGATGCGGGTCCTAGCTCCTACGAGCAGTACTTC.

J is TRBJ2-2 and V is TRBV6-2 or TRBV6-3, with D possibly being TRBD1 or TRBD2 (5 bases each). This CDR3 is 16 amino acids long. V was clipped by 6 bases and J by 3 bases, with 17 bases between them. In germline, CDR1 is MNHEY, CDR2 SVGEGT. DNA for the CDR3: TGTGCCAGCAGCTTCGCCGGGACCCAGGACACCGGGGAGCTGTTTTTT. It is translated as CASSFAGTQDTGELFF.

A note on this clonotype: A much larger clonotype is one base distant, so this may be a read error. The chain combines TRBV27 with TRBJ1-2, with D hard to call. Trimming removed 0 bases from V and 4 bases from J, with 15 bases in between. CDR3 length: 16 amino acids. CDR1 and CDR2 (germline): MNHEY, SMNVEV (reference sequence). The CDR3 loop reads CASSLSKARVPYGYTF. CDR3 DNA: TGTGCCAGCAGTTTATCCAAGGCACGAGTTCCCTATGGCTACACCTTC.

At least ten counts were recorded for this clonotype. This chain uses TRBV2 with TRBJ2-7; 7 positions match TRBD1. CDR3 length: 13 amino acids. The V gene end was trimmed by 7 bases and the J gene end by 4 bases; junction bases not matched to a gene: 7. Germline V lookup: CDR1 SNHLY, CDR2 FYNNEI. CDR3 nucleotide sequence: TGTGCCAGCATCCCAGACAGGGAATACGAGCAGTACTTC. Amino acids: CASIPDREYEQYF.

In this sample, this clonotype turned up many times. The chain carries TRBV4-2 and TRBJ1-2; 7 nucleotides align to TRBD1. Germline CDR1 LGHNA, CDR2 YNFKEQ. The CDR3 has 14 residues. Trimming took 3 bases from V and 7 from J; bases not matched to a gene: 8. The CDR3 bases are TGTGCCAGCAGCCAGGGGGCAGGGGGGGCTGGCTACACCTTC. It translates to CASSQGAGGAGYTF.

This clonotype was counted many times. This sequence joins TRBV27 and TRBJ2-7; 9 bases line up with TRBD1. Germline CDR1 is MNHEY and CDR2 is SMNVEV (reference sequence). With 5 bases clipped from V and 1 base from J, the junction kept 3 bases outside the gene matches. The CDR3 runs to 14 residues. CDR3: CASSTGTGSYEQYF. In DNA form, the CDR3 reads TGTGCCAGCAGTACCGGGACAGGGTCCTACGAGCAGTACTTC.

The chain recombines TRBV12-5 with TRBJ1-1; unclear D gene. CDR3 length: 11 residues. CDR1 is LGHNT and CDR2 is FRNRAP in the germline V gene. Trimming removed 2 bases at V and 6 bases at J, with 4 bases between. CDR3 in amino acids: CASGLWAEAFF. CDR3 bases: TGTGCTAGTGGTTTGTGGGCTGAAGCTTTCTTT.

This clonotype has a count of ten or more. The junction does not match germline at one end; this may be a read error. The chain joins TRBV7-2 to TRBJ1-1; D unclear. Germline values: CDR1 SGHTA, CDR2 FQGNSA. This CDR3 region has 13 residues. This chain's CDR3 is CASSLLRNTEAFF. The CDR3 bases are TGCGCCAGCAGCTTGCTTCGGAACACTGAAGCTTTCTTT.

The chain joins TRBV4-1 to TRBJ1-1; no firm D call. This CDR3 contains 17 residues. V shed 0 bases and J shed 0 bases, with 14 bases lying between them. Looked up from germline, CDR1 is MGHRA and CDR2 is YSYEKL. CDR3 sequence: CASSQEDLRPMNTEAFF. The CDR3 coding sequence is TGCGCCAGCAGCCAAGAAGATCTGAGACCGATGAACACTGAAGCTTTCTTT.

The table lists this clonotype with many counts. The V and J genes are TRBV9 and TRBJ1-2; tentatively, D is TRBD1 (5 bases). With 6 bases removed from V and 4 bases from J, the gap between germline ends came to 16 bases. CDR3 length equals 14 residues. Per germline, CDR1 SGDLS and CDR2 YYNGEE. The CDR3 is CASNRPGTFYGYTF. CDR3 sequence (DNA): TGTGCCAGCAACAGACCCGGGACGTTCTATGGCTACACCTTC.

In this sample, this clonotype turned up many times. The chain combines TRBV27 with TRBJ1-1; D is possibly TRBD1 (5 bases). The CDR3 is 13 residues long. The germline gives CDR1 MNHEY, CDR2 SMNVEV (reference sequence). V was cut by 6 bases and J by 1 base, with 9 bases left in between. The CDR3 reads CASSEGENTEAFF. CDR3 nucleotides: TGTGCCAGCAGCGAAGGGGAGAACACTGAAGCTTTCTTT.

This clonotype has ten or more counts. V is TRBV3-1 and J is TRBJ2-5; perhaps D is TRBD1 or TRBD2 (6 bases each). The ends were cut back, 2 bases at V and 5 bases at J, with 18 bases in the middle. CDR1 and CDR2 from the germline V gene are LGHDT and YNNKEL (reference sequence). The CDR3 sequence is 16 residues long. The CDR3 nucleotides are TGTGCCAGCAGCCAATCGGGCCTAGGGGGGCGGGAGACCCAGTACTTC. Its protein is CASSQSGLGGRETQYF.

This clonotype was seen at least ten times. The chain carries TRBV12-3 or TRBV12-4 and TRBJ2-7, with D possibly matching TRBD2 (5 bases). Trimming left V 3 bases short and J 4 bases short, with 19 bases between. The CDR3 runs 16 residues. CDR3 protein: CASSFEGMDGVYEQYF. CDR3 bases: TGTGCCAGCAGTTTTGAGGGAATGGACGGGGTTTACGAGCAGTACTTC.

V is TRBV7-8 and J is TRBJ2-5, with 13 nucleotides matching TRBD2. J was trimmed by 4 bases and V by 6 bases; bases with no gene match: 8. Germline V CDR1 and CDR2: SGHVS, FQNEAQ. The CDR3 length is 16 residues. DNA for the CDR3: TGTGCCAGCAGTCAAGGACTAGCGGGGGCAGTAGAGACCCAGTACTTC. Translated: CASSQGLAGAVETQYF.

This clonotype was counted ten times or more. The chain's CDR3 is CASTENTEAFF. The CDR3 DNA follows: TGTGCCAGCACGGAGAACACTGAAGCTTTCTTT. The rearrangement uses TRBV6-1 and TRBJ1-1, with D hard to call. The V and J ends lost 7 bases and 1 base respectively, with 4 bases between them. The CDR3 sequence is 11 residues long. From germline, CDR1 is MNHNS and CDR2 SASEGT.